The 9 T cell receptor beta chains below were found in one sample sequenced in a study of T cells in Graves' hyperthyroidism and ophthalmopathy. What was amplified from RNA transcripts were TCR beta CDR3 regions. The HTBI primer set was used in a first-round RT-PCR of the TCR CDR3. TCRdb passed the multiplex PCR reads through MiXCR, listing each CDR3 protein once. The profile shows about 350,000 distinct CDR3 sequences, around a sixth of them singletons. Source material: blood. The receptor source for this set is a middle-aged woman with Graves' ophthalmopathy.

The chain combines TRBV6-1 with TRBJ1-1; tentatively, D is TRBD1 (5 bases). CDR1 MNHNS and CDR2 SASEGT come from the germline V gene. CDR3 length equals 14 residues. The V end lost 5 bases, the J end lost 5 bases, and 15 bases lay between the germline ends. CDR3 amino acids: CASSTVGVGTEAFF. The CDR3 nucleotides read TGTGCCAGCAGTACCGTGGGGGTAGGAACTGAAGCTTTCTTT.

The chain employs TRBV6-2 or TRBV6-3 and TRBJ2-2; 9 bases map to TRBD2. There are 19 residues in the CDR3. Losses at the gene ends were 2 bases for V and 3 bases for J; bases not matched to a gene: 13. The germline CDR1 and CDR2 sequences are MNHEY and SVGEGT. The CDR3 protein is CASSYDPAGGPRYTGELFF. CDR3 DNA: TGTGCCAGCAGTTACGATCCGGCGGGAGGGCCTCGGTACACCGGGGAGCTGTTTTTT.

V and J are TRBV6-5 and TRBJ2-7, with D possibly matching TRBD1 (5 bases). The germline gives CDR1 MNHEY, CDR2 SVGAGI. The V end was cut by 2 bases, the J end by 2 bases, with 10 bases between. This CDR3 is 14 amino acids long. The DNA of the CDR3 is TGTGCCAGCAGTTACAACAGGCCTCCCTACGAGCAGTACTTC. Translated: CASSYNRPPYEQYF.

This clonotype was recorded many times. The gene calls are TRBV20-1 and TRBJ1-5; tentatively, D is TRBD1 (6 bases). Trimming took off 5 bases at V and 2 bases at J, with 13 bases between the two ends. The length of the CDR3 is 14 residues. From germline, CDR1 is DFQATT and CDR2 SNEGSKA (reference sequence). DNA for the CDR3: TGCAGTGCTGCCGGGACAACGCGCAATCAGCCCCAGCATTTT. Translation: CSAAGTTRNQPQHF.

This clonotype was recorded at least ten times. The chain couples TRBV6-5 to TRBJ1-5; D is uncertain. The CDR3 totals 14 residues. V was pared by 2 bases and J by 7 bases, with 12 bases between. Germline V lookup: CDR1 MNHEY, CDR2 SVGAGI. The CDR3 here is CASSYGVERQPQHF. The CDR3 DNA reads as TGTGCCAGCAGTTACGGGGTTGAACGGCAGCCCCAGCATTTT.

A word on this clonotype: This may be a read error, as it is one base from a much larger clone. This rearrangement joins TRBV6-1 to TRBJ2-7; D unclear. CDR1 is MNHNS, CDR2 SASEGT, per germline. The CDR3 extends over 13 amino acids. The V gene lost 6 bases and the J gene lost 0 bases, with 9 bases spanning the gap. CDR3: CASSDGISYEQYF. DNA for the CDR3: TGTGCCAGCAGCGACGGAATCTCCTACGAGCAGTACTTC.

The chain combines TRBV20-1 with TRBJ1-5, with 12 nucleotides matching TRBD1. The V gene end was trimmed by 3 bases and the J gene end by 2 bases; junction bases not matched to a gene: 8. This CDR3 has 17 amino acids. Germline V gene sequence: CDR1 DFQATT, CDR2 SNEGSKA (reference sequence). CDR3 nucleotide sequence: TGCAGTGCTAGTTCGGGACAGGGGGCGCTTGGCAATCAGCCCCAGCATTTT. Translating gives CSASSGQGALGNQPQHF.

This clonotype appeared many times. This sequence joins TRBV27 and TRBJ2-2; 7 nucleotides align to TRBD2. The CDR3 consists of 15 residues. Per the germline V gene, CDR1 is MNHEY and CDR2 is SMNVEV (reference sequence). V shed 6 bases, J shed 7 bases, and the junction held 11 bases outside the gene matches. The CDR3 coding sequence is TGTGCCAGCAGACGGTCTAACGGGGGGATCGGGGAGCTGTTTTTT. Its protein product is CASRRSNGGIGELFF.

This clonotype was counted many times. The chain recombines TRBV7-2 with TRBJ1-2, with TRBD1 matching over 10 bases. V shed 4 bases and J 4 bases; nucleotides not matched to a gene: 6. Germline CDR1 SGHTA, CDR2 FQGNSA. The CDR3 is made up of 15 amino acids. The CDR3 protein is CASSSRQGAGYGYTF. The CDR3 nucleotides are TGTGCCAGCAGCTCGCGACAGGGGGCGGGCTATGGCTACACCTTC.